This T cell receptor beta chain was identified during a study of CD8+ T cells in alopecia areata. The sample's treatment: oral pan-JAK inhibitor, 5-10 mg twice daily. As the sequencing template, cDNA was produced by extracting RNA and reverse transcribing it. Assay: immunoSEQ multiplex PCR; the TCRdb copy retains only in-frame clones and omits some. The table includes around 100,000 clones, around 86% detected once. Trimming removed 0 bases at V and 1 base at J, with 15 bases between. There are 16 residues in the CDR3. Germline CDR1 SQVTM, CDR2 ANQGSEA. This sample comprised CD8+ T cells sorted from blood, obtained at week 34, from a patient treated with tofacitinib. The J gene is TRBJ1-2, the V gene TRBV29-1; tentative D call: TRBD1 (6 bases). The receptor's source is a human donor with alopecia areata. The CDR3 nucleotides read TGCAGCGTTGAAGATAGGTGGGCAGGGGTTAACTATGGCTACACCTTC. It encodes CSVEDRWAGVNYGYTF. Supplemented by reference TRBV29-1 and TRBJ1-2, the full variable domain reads SAVISQKPSRDICQRGTSLTIQCQVDSQVTMMFWYRQQPGQSLTLIATANQGSEATYESGFVIDKFPISRPNLTFSTLTVSNMSPEDSSIYLCSVEDRWAGVNYGYTFGSGTRLTVV.